This T cell receptor (beta chain) was captured in a study of blood T cells in healthy people across ages. Whole-study context: About one barcoded beta molecule per two T cells was the capture yield of template switching. Study-level findings and limits: Per million T cells, TCR beta diversity dropped about linearly as age rose.

Through a sample-barcoded 5' primer and a J-beta primer mix, a second PCR was run for roughly 6 to 11 cycles. Via MiXCR, TCRdb re-called the 5' RACE reads, giving one row per CDR3 protein. The data contain 780,000 or so distinct CDR3 sequences, about 61% of them singletons. Each donor supplied around 9.6 milliliters of peripheral blood. Regarding this clonotype: Its antigen remains unidentified.

The CDR3 is made up of 16 amino acids. The germline CDR1 and CDR2 sequences are MDHEN and SYDVKM. Trimming took 4 bases from V and 5 from J; bases not matched to a gene: 12. Input material: blood. The TCR was taken from a middle-aged man in good health. This rearrangement joins TRBV28 to TRBJ2-5; TRBD2 aligns across 8 bases. The CDR3 DNA follows: TGTGCCAGCAGTTCCACGGGAACACCGGGAGGGGAGACCCAGTACTTC. Protein: CASSSTGTPGGETQYF.